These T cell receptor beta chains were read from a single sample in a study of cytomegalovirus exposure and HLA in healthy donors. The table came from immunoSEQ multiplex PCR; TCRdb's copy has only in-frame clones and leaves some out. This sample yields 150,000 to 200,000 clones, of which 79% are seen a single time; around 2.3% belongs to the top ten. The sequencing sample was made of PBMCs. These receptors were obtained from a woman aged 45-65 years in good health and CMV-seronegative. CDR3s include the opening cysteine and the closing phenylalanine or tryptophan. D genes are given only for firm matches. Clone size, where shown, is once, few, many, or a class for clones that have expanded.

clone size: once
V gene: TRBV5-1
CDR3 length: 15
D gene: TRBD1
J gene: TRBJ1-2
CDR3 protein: CASSPTVDRDYGYTF
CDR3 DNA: TGCGCCAGCAGCCCAACCGTTGACAGGGACTATGGCTACACCTTC

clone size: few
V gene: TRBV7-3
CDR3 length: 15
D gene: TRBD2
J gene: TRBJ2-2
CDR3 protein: CASSLGRLADGELFF
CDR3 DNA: TGTGCCAGCAGCTTAGGGCGACTAGCGGACGGGGAGCTGTTTTTT

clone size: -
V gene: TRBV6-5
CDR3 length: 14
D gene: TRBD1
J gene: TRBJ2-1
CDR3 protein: CASSQDRGHNEQFF
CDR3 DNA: TGTGCCAGCAGTCAGGACAGGGGGCACAATGAGCAGTTCTTC

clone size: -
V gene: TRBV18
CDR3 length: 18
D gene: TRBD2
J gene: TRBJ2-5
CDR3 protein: CASSPSPTSGGPQETQYF
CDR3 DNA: TGTGCCAGCTCACCATCGCCGACTAGCGGGGGGCCCCAAGAGACCCAGTACTTC

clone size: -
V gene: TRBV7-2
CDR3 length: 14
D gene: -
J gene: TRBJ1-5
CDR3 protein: CASSPGGVEQPQHF
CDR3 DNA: TGTGCCAGCAGCCCCGGGGGGGTTGAGCAGCCCCAGCATTTT

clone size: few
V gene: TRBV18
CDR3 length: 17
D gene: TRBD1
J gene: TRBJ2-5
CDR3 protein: CASSPPDRNPVQETQYF
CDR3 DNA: TGTGCCAGCTCACCCCCGGACAGGAACCCCGTCCAAGAGACCCAGTACTTC

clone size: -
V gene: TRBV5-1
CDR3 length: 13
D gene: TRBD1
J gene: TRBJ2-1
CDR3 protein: CASRGGQGNEQFF
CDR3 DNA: TGCGCCAGCAGAGGGGGACAGGGGAATGAGCAGTTCTTC

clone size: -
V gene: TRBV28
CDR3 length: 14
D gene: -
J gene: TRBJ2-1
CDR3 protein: CASSRGVQFSEQFF
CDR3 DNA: TGTGCCAGCTCCCGGGGAGTTCAATTTAGTGAGCAGTTCTTC

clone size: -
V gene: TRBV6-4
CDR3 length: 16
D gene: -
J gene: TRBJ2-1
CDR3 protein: CASSDSLAFSYNEQFF
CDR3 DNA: TGTGCCAGCAGTGACTCCTTAGCGTTCTCCTACAATGAGCAGTTCTTC

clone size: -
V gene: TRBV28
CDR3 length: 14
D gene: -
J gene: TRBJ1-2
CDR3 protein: CASSLPDSHYGYTF
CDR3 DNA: TGTGCCAGCAGTTTACCGGACAGTCACTATGGCTACACCTTC

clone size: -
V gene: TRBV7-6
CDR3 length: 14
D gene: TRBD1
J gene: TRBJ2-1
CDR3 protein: CASSSGQGLGEQFF
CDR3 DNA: TGTGCCAGCAGCTCGGGACAGGGGCTAGGTGAGCAGTTCTTC

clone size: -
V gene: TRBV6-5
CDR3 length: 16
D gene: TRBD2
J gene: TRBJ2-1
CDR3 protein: CASSYAGGNSYNEQFF
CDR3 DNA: TGTGCCAGCAGTTACGCCGGGGGGAACTCCTACAATGAGCAGTTCTTC

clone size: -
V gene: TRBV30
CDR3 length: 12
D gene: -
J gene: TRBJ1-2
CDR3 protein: CAWSVGPGGYTF
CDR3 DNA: TGTGCCTGGAGTGTAGGTCCGGGTGGCTACACCTTC

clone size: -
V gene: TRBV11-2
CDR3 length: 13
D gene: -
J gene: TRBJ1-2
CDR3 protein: CASSLVGNYGYTF
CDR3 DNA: TGTGCCAGCAGCTTAGTCGGTAACTATGGCTACACCTTC

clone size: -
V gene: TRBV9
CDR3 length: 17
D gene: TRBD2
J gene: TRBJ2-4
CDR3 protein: CASSVAPATGGRNIQYF
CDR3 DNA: TGTGCCAGCAGCGTAGCCCCGGCCACCGGCGGGAGAAACATTCAGTACTTC

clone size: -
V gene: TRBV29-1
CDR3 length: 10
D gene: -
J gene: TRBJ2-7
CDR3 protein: CSVGGVEQYF
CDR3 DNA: TGCAGCGTTGGGGGCGTCGAGCAGTACTTC

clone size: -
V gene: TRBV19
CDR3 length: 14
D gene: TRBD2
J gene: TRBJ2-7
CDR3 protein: CASKPGGPYNEQYF
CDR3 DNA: TGTGCCAGTAAGCCGGGAGGGCCTTATAACGAGCAGTACTTC

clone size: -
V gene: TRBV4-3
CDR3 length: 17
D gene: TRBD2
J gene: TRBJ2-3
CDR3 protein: CASSQVGTSGRTDTQYF
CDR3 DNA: TGCGCCAGCAGCCAAGTAGGGACTAGCGGGAGAACAGATACGCAGTATTTT

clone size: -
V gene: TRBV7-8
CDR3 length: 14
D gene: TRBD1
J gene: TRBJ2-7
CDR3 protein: CASSRPRQGHEQYF
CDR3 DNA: TGTGCCAGCAGCCGCCCCCGACAGGGCCACGAGCAGTACTTC

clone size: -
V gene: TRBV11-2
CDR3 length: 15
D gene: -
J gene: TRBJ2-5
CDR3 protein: CASSLDRGDQETQYF
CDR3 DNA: TGTGCCAGCAGCTTAGACAGGGGGGACCAAGAGACCCAGTACTTC

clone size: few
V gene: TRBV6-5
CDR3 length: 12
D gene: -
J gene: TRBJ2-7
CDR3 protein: CASSYDSYEQYF
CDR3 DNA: TGTGCCAGCAGTTACGACAGCTACGAGCAGTACTTC

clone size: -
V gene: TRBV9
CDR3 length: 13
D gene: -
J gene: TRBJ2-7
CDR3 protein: CASSVDPSAKVYF
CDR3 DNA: TGTGCCAGCAGCGTAGACCCTAGTGCGAAGGTGTACTTC

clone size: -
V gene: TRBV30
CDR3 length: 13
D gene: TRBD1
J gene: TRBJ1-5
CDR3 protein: CAWSPGGREPQHF
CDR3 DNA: TGTGCCTGGAGCCCAGGGGGTAGGGAGCCCCAGCATTTT

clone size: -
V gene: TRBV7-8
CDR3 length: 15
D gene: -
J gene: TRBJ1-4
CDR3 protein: CASSARRDRRGKLFF
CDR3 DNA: TGTGCCAGCAGCGCTAGACGGGACCGCCGGGGGAAACTGTTTTTT

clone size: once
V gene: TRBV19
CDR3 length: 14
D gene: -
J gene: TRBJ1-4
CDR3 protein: CASSIQWRAEKLFF
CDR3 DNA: TGTGCCAGTAGTATACAGTGGAGGGCTGAAAAACTGTTTTTT

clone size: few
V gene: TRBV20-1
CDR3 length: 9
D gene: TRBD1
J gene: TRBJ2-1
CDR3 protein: CSVTDRDFF
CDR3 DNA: TGCAGTGTCACGGACAGGGATTTCTTC

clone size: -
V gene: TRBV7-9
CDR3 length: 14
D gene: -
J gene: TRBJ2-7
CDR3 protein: CSSSLVASSYEQYF
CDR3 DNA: TGTTCCAGCAGCTTAGTTGCCAGCTCCTACGAGCAGTACTTC